One sample yielded the 9 T cell receptor beta chains listed below, sequenced in a study of blood T cell repertoires in COVID-19. The data were produced by immunoSEQ multiplex PCR, yet TCRdb's version contains in-frame clones alone and is incomplete. The table records 310,000 or so clones, about nine tenths of them present only once. Material: PBMCs or T cells enriched from blood (not recorded which). Receptors were obtained from a woman younger than 30 who had recovered from COVID-19.

The chain has TRBV30 and TRBJ1-5; 8 nucleotides match TRBD1. The CDR3 is made up of 15 amino acids. V was clipped by 4 bases and J by 6 bases; unmatched bases: 11. Germline values: CDR1 GTSNPN, CDR2 SVGIG (reference sequence). The DNA of the CDR3 is TGTGCCTGGATCGGGACAGGCTCTTTCGTTCAGCCCCAGCATTTT. It is translated as CAWIGTGSFVQPQHF.

This clone was found once. The chain employs TRBV7-2 and TRBJ1-2, with 9 bases matching TRBD1. Germline lookup yields CDR1 SGHTA and CDR2 FQGNSA. V shed 4 bases and J 8 bases; nucleotides not matched to a gene: 11. The CDR3 spans 15 residues. The CDR3 sequence: CASSWGQGVLAGYTF. As DNA, the CDR3 is TGTGCCAGCAGCTGGGGACAGGGAGTCTTAGCGGGCTACACCTTC.

The CDR3 loop reads CASSGQITDTQYF. In DNA form, the CDR3 reads TGTGCCAGCAGTGGACAGATCACAGATACGCAGTATTTT. The chain has TRBV2 and TRBJ2-3, with D perhaps TRBD1 (5 bases). The CDR3 is made up of 13 amino acids. Deletions cut 4 bases from V and 2 bases from J, with 7 bases between. In germline, CDR1 is SNHLY, CDR2 FYNNEI.

The chain has TRBV29-1 and TRBJ2-1; maybe TRBD1 (5 bases). The germline V gene encodes CDR1 SQVTM and CDR2 ANQGSEA. This CDR3 has 13 amino acids. V was shortened by 5 bases and J by 5 bases, with 13 bases between the two germline ends. The CDR3 DNA sequence: TGCAGCGTTCCCAGGGTGGTGGACAATGAGCAGTTCTTC. Its translation is CSVPRVVDNEQFF.

The rearrangement uses TRBV28 and TRBJ2-7; D not certain. The CDR3 sequence is 13 residues long. Germline-derived CDR1 and CDR2 are MDHEN and SYDVKM. V was trimmed by 5 bases and J by 3 bases, leaving 11 bases between them. The CDR3 region is CASSAPADYEQYF. CDR3 bases: TGTGCCAGCAGTGCCCCGGCGGACTACGAGCAGTACTTC.

The V and J genes are TRBV5-1 and TRBJ2-7; D might be TRBD2 (6 bases). The CDR3 length is 14 residues. Deletions cut 5 bases from V and 1 base from J, with 13 bases between. CDR1 and CDR2 from the germline V gene are SGHRS and YFSETQ. CDR3 protein: CASSPSGPSYEQYF. CDR3 DNA sequence: TGCGCCAGCAGTCCCAGCGGGCCTTCCTACGAGCAGTACTTC.

The rearrangement joins TRBV27 to TRBJ2-7, with 9 bases that match TRBD2. J was trimmed by 6 bases and V by 4 bases; bases with no gene match: 7. The CDR3 has 14 amino acids. In germline, CDR1 is MNHEY, CDR2 SMNVEV (reference sequence). In DNA form, the CDR3 reads TGTGCCAGCAGTTCCATAGCGGGAGTGGGCGAGCAGTACTTC. Its translation: CASSSIAGVGEQYF.

The rearrangement joins TRBV7-2 to TRBJ2-7; TRBD2 agrees at 12 bases. The CDR3 is 15 residues long. Looked up from germline, CDR1 is SGHTA and CDR2 is FQGNSA. V lost 1 base and J lost 6; bases outside the gene matches: 4. The CDR3 bases are TGTGCCAGCAGCTTAGGACTAGCGGGGGCACTCGAGCAGTACTTC. Translation: CASSLGLAGALEQYF.

The chain links TRBV9 to TRBJ2-6; 7 bases line up with TRBD1. V was pared by 0 bases and J by 0 bases, with 6 bases of the junction left unmatched. The CDR3 has 18 amino acids. Germline lookup yields CDR1 SGDLS and CDR2 YYNGEE. The CDR3 DNA is TGTGCCAGCAGCGTAGGACAGACAGGGAGCTCTGGGGCCAACGTCCTGACTTTC. This gives the protein CASSVGQTGSSGANVLTF.